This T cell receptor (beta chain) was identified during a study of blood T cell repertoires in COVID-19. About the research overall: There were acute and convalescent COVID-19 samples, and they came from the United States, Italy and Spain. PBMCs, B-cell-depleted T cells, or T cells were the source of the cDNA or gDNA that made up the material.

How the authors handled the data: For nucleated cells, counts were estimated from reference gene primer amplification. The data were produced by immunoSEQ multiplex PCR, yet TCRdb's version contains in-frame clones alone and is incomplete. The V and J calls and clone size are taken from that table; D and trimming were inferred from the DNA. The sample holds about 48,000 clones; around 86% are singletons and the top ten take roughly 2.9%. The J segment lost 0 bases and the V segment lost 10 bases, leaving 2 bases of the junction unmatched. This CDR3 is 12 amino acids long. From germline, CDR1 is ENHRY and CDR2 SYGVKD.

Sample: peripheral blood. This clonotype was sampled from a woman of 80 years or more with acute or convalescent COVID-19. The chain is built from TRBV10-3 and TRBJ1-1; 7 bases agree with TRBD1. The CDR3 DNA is TGTGCCACTGGGACAGTGAACACTGAAGCTTTCTTT. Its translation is CATGTVNTEAFF.